This TCR beta chain was sequenced for a study of blood T cell repertoires in COVID-19. In the study overall: Acute and convalescent COVID-19 samples came from the United States, Italy and Spain. T cells, B-cell-depleted T cells, or PBMCs supplied cDNA or gDNA.

In the study's own analysis: Nucleated cell number was recorded as an estimate derived from reference gene primer amplification. TCRdb's copy holds only in-frame clones and misses some; the assay was immunoSEQ multiplex PCR. Clone size and the V and J calls come from that table; the DNA yielded D and trimming. The sample has approximately 200,000 clones, about 83% seen once. The CDR3 contains 17 residues. With 9 bases removed from V and 0 bases from J, the gap between germline ends came to 20 bases. Germline assignment: CDR1 KGHDR and CDR2 SFDVKD. What was sequenced was peripheral blood. The chain combines TRBV24-1 with TRBJ1-5, with D perhaps matching TRBD1 (6 bases). This TCR derives from a man in his fifties or sixties who had recovered from COVID-19. Here the CDR3 reads CATPRGGRCYSNQPQHF. In DNA form, the CDR3 reads TGTGCCACCCCCCGCGGGGGCAGATGCTATAGCAATCAGCCCCAGCATTTT.